A selection of T cell receptor beta chains follows, all from one sample in a study of vaccination effects on CD4 cells after COVID-19. The method was immunoSEQ multiplex PCR; TCRdb's version includes in-frame clones alone and lacks a portion of them. Seen here are 25,000 to 30,000 clones, around 75% observed once, and the top ten hold roughly 14%. The antigens for these receptors are not known. Here the sequenced sample was CD4+ T cells from PBMCs cultured with HCoV-229E spike peptides, taken after COVID-19 vaccination. The receptor source for this set is a human donor who received a COVID-19 vaccine. CDR3s include the opening cysteine and the closing phenylalanine or tryptophan. A D gene is named only where the DNA matches it firmly. Clone size is stated in some rows and not others, as once, few, many or a class when expanded.

- TRBJ1-2 TRBV4-2 - CASSHPTGILSYGYTF TGTGCCAGCAGCCACCCAACAGGGATACTAAGCTATGGCTACACCTTC
- TRBJ1-4 TRBV25-1 TRBD1 CASSGLGTGGEKLFF TGTGCCAGCAGTGGACTAGGGACAGGAGGTGAAAAACTGTTTTTT
- TRBJ2-5 TRBV3-1/TRBV3-2 - CASSQGGIETQYF TGTGCCAGCAGCCAAGGCGGGATAGAGACCCAGTACTTC
- TRBJ2-2 TRBV4-1 TRBD2 CASSQIGLAGRENTGELFF TGCGCCAGCAGCCAAATCGGACTAGCGGGAAGAGAGAACACCGGGGAGCTGTTTTTT
- TRBJ2-5 TRBV5-1 - CASSLLLGGETQYF TGCGCCAGCAGCCTGCTATTAGGTGGAGAGACCCAGTACTTC
- TRBJ1-4 TRBV7-9 - CASSLGLTTNEKLFF TGTGCCAGCAGCTTAGGACTAACAACTAATGAAAAACTGTTTTTT
- TRBJ2-3 TRBV14 - CASSQDVGGRTADTQYF TGTGCCAGCAGCCAAGATGTAGGGGGGAGGACCGCAGATACGCAGTATTTT
- TRBJ2-2 TRBV27 - CASSPPPVWALQTGELFF TGTGCCAGCAGTCCCCCTCCGGTCTGGGCCCTCCAAACCGGGGAGCTGTTTTTT
- TRBJ1-5 TRBV2 - CASNPGRPNQPQHF TGTGCCAGCAATCCAGGGCGACCCAATCAGCCCCAGCATTTT
- TRBJ2-7 TRBV11-2 TRBD2 CASSLPPSGEGHEQYF TGTGCCAGCAGCTTACCCCCTTCGGGGGAGGGCCACGAGCAGTACTTC
- TRBJ2-1 TRBV12-3/TRBV12-4 TRBD1 CASSRQGAEQFF TGTGCCAGCAGCCGACAGGGGGCTGAGCAGTTCTTC
once TRBJ1-1 TRBV19 TRBD1 CASIGQGGTEAFF TGTGCCAGTATTGGACAGGGTGGGACTGAAGCTTTCTTT
- TRBJ2-2 TRBV5-1 - CASTVEAENTGELFF TGCGCCAGCACGGTAGAGGCAGAAAACACCGGGGAGCTGTTTTTT
- TRBJ1-2 TRBV19 - CASSIVGQLNYGYTF TGTGCCAGTAGTATAGTAGGGCAGCTTAACTATGGCTACACCTTC
- TRBJ2-5 TRBV12-3/TRBV12-4 - CASSLTETQYF TGTGCCAGCAGTTTGACGGAGACCCAGTACTTC
- TRBJ1-1 TRBV5-6 TRBD1 CASSPGDRKNTEAFF TGTGCCAGCAGCCCGGGGGACAGGAAGAACACTGAAGCTTTCTTT
- TRBJ2-7 TRBV7-2 - CASSNYYEQYF TGTGCCAGCAGTAACTACTACGAGCAGTACTTC
- TRBJ2-2 TRBV27 - CASSLAAGELFF TGTGCCAGCAGTTTAGCAGCCGGGGAGCTGTTTTTT
- TRBJ2-7 TRBV2 TRBD2 CASSEPGTSDYEQYF TGTGCCAGCAGTGAACCCGGGACTAGCGACTACGAGCAGTACTTC
- TRBJ2-2 TRBV6-5 - CASNPSGVGELFF TGTGCCAGCAACCCCTCGGGAGTCGGGGAGCTGTTTTTT
- TRBJ2-1 TRBV2 - CASSPPGIHEQFF TGTGCCAGCAGTCCTCCGGGAATACATGAGCAGTTCTTC
few TRBJ1-5 TRBV19 - CASSIRGSTYQPQHF TGTGCCAGTAGTATTCGAGGGTCAACTTATCAGCCCCAGCATTTT
- TRBJ2-3 TRBV7-2 TRBD2 CASSSLAGFTDTQYF TGTGCCAGCAGCTCCCTAGCGGGGTTCACAGATACGCAGTATTTT
- TRBJ1-1 TRBV3-1/TRBV3-2 TRBD1 CASSQRDRGYEAFF TGTGCCAGCAGCCAAAGGGACAGGGGATACGAAGCTTTCTTT
once TRBJ2-5 TRBV5-1 - CASSLTGFETQYF TGCGCCAGCAGCTTAACCGGGTTTGAGACCCAGTACTTC
few TRBJ1-2 TRBV27 - CASSLDGVLNYGYTF TGTGCCAGCAGTTTAGATGGCGTCCTAAACTATGGCTACACCTTC
once TRBJ2-7 TRBV7-8 - CASSLVLDAGTYEQYF TGTGCCAGCAGCTTAGTCCTGGACGCCGGAACCTACGAGCAGTACTTC
- TRBJ2-3 TRBV4-2 - CASSQEPGSPDTQYF TGTGCCAGCAGCCAAGAGCCAGGTAGCCCAGATACGCAGTATTTT
- TRBJ2-7 TRBV5-1 TRBD1 CASSLGDRGEQYF TGCGCCAGCAGCTTGGGGGACAGGGGCGAGCAGTACTTC
few TRBJ1-2 TRBV2 - CANFIGVDGYTF TGTGCCAACTTTATCGGGGTGGATGGCTACACCTTC
- TRBJ2-7 TRBV7-8 TRBD2 CASSLVAGGTHEQYF TGTGCCAGCAGCTTAGTAGCGGGGGGGACCCACGAGCAGTACTTC
- TRBJ2-2 TRBV7-6 - CASSLVDTGELFF TGTGCCAGCAGCTTAGTTGACACCGGGGAGCTGTTTTTT